The rows below give T cell receptor beta chains drawn from one sample of a study of blood T cell repertoires in COVID-19. The assay was immunoSEQ multiplex PCR, and TCRdb's table has in-frame clones only and misses some. The repertoire holds some 260,000 clones, with approximately 86% as singletons. Sample: peripheral blood. The origin of the receptors is a man older than 75 with acute or convalescent COVID-19. Both conserved end residues are part of each CDR3. D genes are given only for firm matches. Size is omitted from some rows. Given values are once, few, many or a class for expanded clones.

TRBJ2-6,TRBD2,TRBV18,20,once,TGTGCCAGCTCACCGCGTGACCTTCTCCGGGAGGCCTCTGGGGCCAACGTCCTGACTTTC,CASSPRDLLREASGANVLTF
TRBJ1-6,TRBD1,TRBV2,14,-,TGTGCCAGCACCCGGACAGGGCTAGTCTCACCCCTCCACTTT,CASTRTGLVSPLHF
TRBJ2-7,-,TRBV9,16,-,TGTGCCAGCAGCGTAGAGGCGGGGGCCCTCGCCTACGAGCAGTACTTC,CASSVEAGALAYEQYF
TRBJ2-1,TRBD2,TRBV29-1,14,-,TGCAGCGTCACGGGACTAGCGGGAGAGAATGAGCAGTTCTTC,CSVTGLAGENEQFF
TRBJ2-7,TRBD2,TRBV28,14,-,TGTGCCAGCACCGTCGGACTAGCGGGCTACGAGCAGTACTTC,CASTVGLAGYEQYF
TRBJ2-1,TRBD2,TRBV28,17,-,TGTGCCAGCAGTTTATATTTTAGCGGGATCTCCTACAATGAGCAGTTCTTC,CASSLYFSGISYNEQFF
TRBJ1-5,-,TRBV7-9,14,-,TGTGCCAGCAGCTTAGCGAGTACTAATCAGCCCCAGCATTTT,CASSLASTNQPQHF
TRBJ1-1,-,TRBV18,19,-,TGTGCCAGCTCACCACGTCCATCCGGACAGACGACTATGAACACTGAAGCTTTCTTT,CASSPRPSGQTTMNTEAFF
TRBJ1-5,TRBD1,TRBV6-5,15,few,TGTGCCAGCAGGGACGGGACAGGAAGAAATCAGCCCCAGCATTTT,CASRDGTGRNQPQHF
TRBJ2-1,TRBD1,TRBV10-3,15,few,TGTGCCATCAGTGAGTCGACAGGGGGCTACAATGAGCAGTTCTTC,CAISESTGGYNEQFF
TRBJ2-6,TRBD1,TRBV19,17,-,TGTGCCAGTATGCCCGGGACAGGGGTTTTTGGGGCCAACGTCCTGACTTTC,CASMPGTGVFGANVLTF
TRBJ2-2,-,TRBV6-1,19,-,TGTGCCAGCAGTGGCCCCCTCCCTCAGCGGAGTTCGAACACCGGGGAGCTGTTTTTT,CASSGPLPQRSSNTGELFF
TRBJ1-5,-,TRBV2,13,-,TGTGCCTGCAGTTTCGGGGGAACTCAGCCCCAGCATTTT,CACSFGGTQPQHF
TRBJ1-6,-,TRBV5-1,13,-,TGCGCCAGCAGCTTGGAGAGGGTTTCACCCCTCCACTTT,CASSLERVSPLHF
TRBJ1-4,TRBD1,TRBV5-1,16,-,TGCGCCAGCAGCTGGGCCACCGGGACAGCTAATGAAAAACTGTTTTTT,CASSWATGTANEKLFF
TRBJ1-4,TRBD1,TRBV28,14,-,TGTGCCAGCAGTAGCCGGGACAGATATGAAAAACTGTTTTTT,CASSSRDRYEKLFF
TRBJ1-5,-,TRBV18,12,-,TGTGCCAGCTCAGGCCCGGGACAGCCCCAGCATTTT,CASSGPGQPQHF
TRBJ1-4,TRBD1,TRBV6-6,14,-,TGTGCCAGCAGACAACAGGGGGCGGGGGAAAAACTGTTTTTT,CASRQQGAGEKLFF
TRBJ1-2,TRBD1,TRBV7-2,14,-,TGTGCCAGCAGCACGACAGGGGGGGCCTATGGCTACACCTTC,CASSTTGGAYGYTF
TRBJ2-5,TRBD2,TRBV9,16,-,TGTGCCAGCAGCGCCGGACTAGCCAATTTAGGGGAGACCCAGTACTTC,CASSAGLANLGETQYF
TRBJ1-1,TRBD1,TRBV2,13,once,TGTGCCAGCACGACAGGGGGGTACACTGAAGCTTTCTTT,CASTTGGYTEAFF
TRBJ2-1,-,TRBV6-2/TRBV6-3,15,-,TGTGCCAGCAGCTTAGCGCCGAGCTCCTACAATGAGCAGTTCTTC,CASSLAPSSYNEQFF
TRBJ1-2,-,TRBV20-1,11,many,TGCAGTGCTAGAACAGGGAGCGGCTACACCTTC,CSARTGSGYTF
TRBJ2-7,-,TRBV4-3,13,once,TGCGCCAGCAGCCCCCAGGGTAACTACGAGCAGTACTTC,CASSPQGNYEQYF
TRBJ2-2,-,TRBV7-2,14,-,TGTGCCAGCAGCTTAGTTTTAGGAGTCGGGGAGCTGTTTTTT,CASSLVLGVGELFF
TRBJ1-1,-,TRBV19,12,-,TGTGCCAGTAGTATTTTCAGTGAAAAAGCTTTCTTT,CASSIFSEKAFF
TRBJ1-1,-,TRBV6-5,13,-,TGTGCCAGCAGTTACCATCGACAAACTGAAGCTTTCTTT,CASSYHRQTEAFF
TRBJ1-1,-,TRBV5-1,16,-,TGCGCCAGCGGGACCGGGACTCACCTCATGAACACTGAAGCTTTCTTT,CASGTGTHLMNTEAFF
TRBJ1-5,-,TRBV7-8,15,-,TGTGCCAGCAGCCCTTCCGGGGGGTCACGCCAGCCCCAGCATTTT,CASSPSGGSRQPQHF
TRBJ2-3,TRBD1,TRBV6-6,16,-,TGTGCCAGCAGCTACACTTACAGGGGTGGCACAGATACGCAGTATTTT,CASSYTYRGGTDTQYF
TRBJ1-5,TRBD1,TRBV7-2,15,-,TGTGCCAGCAGCGTCCGACAGGGGAATACTCAGCCCCAGCATTTT,CASSVRQGNTQPQHF
TRBJ2-7,TRBD1,TRBV9,14,-,TGTGCCAGCAGCGCCACTATCCGGGACAGTCAGCAGTACTTC,CASSATIRDSQQYF
TRBJ1-5,-,TRBV7-2,15,-,TGTGCCAGCAGCTTTGAACAGACCAGCAATCAGCCCCAGCATTTT,CASSFEQTSNQPQHF
TRBJ1-1,-,TRBV28,17,-,TGTGCCAGCAGTTTAGTTGGACAGTACCTCATGAACACTGAAGCTTTCTTT,CASSLVGQYLMNTEAFF
TRBJ1-1,-,TRBV6-6,15,-,TGTGCCAGCACCCTAGAGTCTCCACAGGGCACTGAAGCTTTCTTT,CASTLESPQGTEAFF
TRBJ1-3,-,TRBV13,16,-,TGTGCCAGCAGCCAGGCCTCGACAGGCTCTGGAAACACCATATATTTT,CASSQASTGSGNTIYF
TRBJ2-5,TRBD1,TRBV5-1,16,-,TGCGCCAGCAGCTTGGCCGGGACAGGGGGCAGGGAGACCCAGTACTTC,CASSLAGTGGRETQYF
TRBJ2-5,TRBD2,TRBV7-2,15,-,TGTGCCAGCAGCTTAGGAGTGGGGGGGAGAGAGACCCAGTACTTC,CASSLGVGGRETQYF
TRBJ2-3,TRBD2,TRBV6-6,14,-,TGTGCCAGCAGTAGCGGGGGGGCCCCAGATACGCAGTATTTT,CASSSGGAPDTQYF
TRBJ2-1,-,TRBV7-3,16,-,TGTGCCAGCAGCTTCGGAGGGCCTAACTCCTACAATGAGCAGTTCTTC,CASSFGGPNSYNEQFF
TRBJ1-2,-,TRBV5-4,16,-,TGTGCCAGCAGCCAAGGAGTCCGGGTAGACGACTATGGCTACACCTTC,CASSQGVRVDDYGYTF
TRBJ1-5,-,TRBV7-2,14,-,TGTGCCAGCAGCTTACAACAGAGCAATCAGCCCCAGCATTTT,CASSLQQSNQPQHF
TRBJ2-2,TRBD1,TRBV5-1,13,-,TGCGCCAGTCGGGACAGACACACCGGGGAGCTGTTTTTT,CASRDRHTGELFF
TRBJ2-5,-,TRBV7-9,12,-,TGTGCCAGCAGCGTGCAAGAGGAGACCCAGTACTTC,CASSVQEETQYF